Below are 30 T cell receptor beta chains sequenced from a single sample in a study of blood T cell repertoires in COVID-19. Profiled with immunoSEQ multiplex PCR; TCRdb holds only in-frame clones, not every one. Of 150,000 to 200,000 clones in the sample, approximately 89% were seen once. The sample comprised PBMCs or T cells enriched from blood (not recorded which). Receptors were obtained from a woman younger than 35 who had recovered from COVID-19.

The chain employs TRBV5-1 and TRBJ2-2, with D unclear. From germline, CDR1 is SGHRS and CDR2 YFSETQ. The CDR3 runs 14 residues. V was trimmed by 3 bases and J by 6 bases, leaving 12 bases between them. The CDR3 protein is CASSSVVSSGELFF. CDR3 DNA: TGCGCCAGCAGCTCCGTAGTGTCCTCCGGGGAGCTGTTTTTT.

This chain uses TRBV12-3 or TRBV12-4 with TRBJ2-1; a possible D gene is TRBD2 (6 bases). This CDR3 contains 13 residues. V gave up 3 bases and J gave up 12 bases, with 15 bases separating them. Here the CDR3 reads CASSLALGTLQFF. The CDR3 DNA is TGTGCCAGCAGTTTGGCGCTCGGGACTTTGCAGTTCTTC.

The chain employs TRBV29-1 and TRBJ1-4, with D possibly matching TRBD1 (5 bases). This CDR3 region has 14 residues. The ends were cut back, 3 bases at V and 2 bases at J, with 10 bases in the middle. Germline loops: CDR1 SQVTM, CDR2 ANQGSEA. The CDR3 loop reads CSVEEGSTNEKLFF. The CDR3 bases are TGCAGCGTTGAGGAGGGGTCTACTAATGAAAAACTGTTTTTT.

The chain joins TRBV29-1 to TRBJ2-7; D unclear. This CDR3 contains 12 residues. V was shortened by 4 bases and J by 4 bases, with 11 bases between the two germline ends. Per the germline V gene, CDR1 is SQVTM and CDR2 is ANQGSEA. The CDR3 sequence is CSVGLPSYEQYF. CDR3 nucleotides: TGCAGCGTTGGTCTTCCTAGTTACGAGCAGTACTTC.

The J gene is TRBJ2-5, the V gene TRBV5-1, with a weak D call TRBD2 (6 bases). Per the germline V gene, CDR1 is SGHRS and CDR2 is YFSETQ. The length of the CDR3 is 14 residues. The V end lost 4 bases, the J end lost 6 bases, and 16 bases lay between the germline ends. CDR3 amino acids: CASSDYKAGQTQYF. CDR3 in DNA: TGCGCCAGCAGCGATTACAAGGCGGGGCAGACCCAGTACTTC. Supplemented by reference TRBV5-1 and TRBJ2-5, the full variable domain reads KAGVTQTPRYLIKTRGQQVTLSCSPISGHRSVSWYQQTPGQGLQFLFEYFSETQRNKGNFPGRFSGRQFSNSRSEMNVSTLELGDSALYLCASSDYKAGQTQYFGPGTRLLVL.

The chain combines TRBV5-4 with TRBJ2-1; TRBD2 might be the D (5 bases). The CDR3 loop spans 12 amino acids. Trimming left V 5 bases short and J 5 bases short, with 8 bases between. Germline CDR1 is SGHNT and CDR2 is YYREEE (reference sequence). CDR3 residues: CASSERDNEQFF. The CDR3 DNA follows: TGTGCCAGCAGTGAGAGGGACAATGAGCAGTTCTTC.

This clone appeared a single time. This chain uses TRBV28 with TRBJ1-2, with a weak D call TRBD1 (5 bases). Trimming removed 6 bases at V and 5 bases at J, with 22 bases between. The CDR3 spans 16 residues. Germline V CDR1 and CDR2: MDHEN, SYDVKM. CDR3 region: CASRPPGGVGGYGYTF. The CDR3 nucleotides read TGTGCCAGCAGGCCCCCCGGTGGGGTGGGGGGTTATGGCTACACCTTC.

This rearrangement joins TRBV27 to TRBJ2-7; D gene ambiguous. The ends were cut back, 3 bases at V and 0 bases at J, with 6 bases in the middle. There are 13 residues in the CDR3. Germline V gene data show CDR1 as MNHEY and CDR2 as SMNVEV (reference sequence). The CDR3 bases are TGTGCCAGCAGTTTCACTATCTCCTACGAGCAGTACTTC. Its protein product is CASSFTISYEQYF.

This clone was seen a handful of times. The chain couples TRBV5-4 to TRBJ2-1, with 13 bases lining up with TRBD2. The CDR3 contains 15 residues. CDR1 SGHNT and CDR2 YYREEE come from the germline V gene (reference sequence). V trimming: 4 bases; J trimming: 7 bases; junction bases outside the gene matches: 5. CDR3 bases: TGTGCCAGCAGCCCCGGACTAGCGGGAGATAATGAGCAGTTCTTC. Amino acid sequence: CASSPGLAGDNEQFF.

This sequence joins TRBV6-5 and TRBJ2-1; maybe TRBD1 (6 bases). The germline CDR1 and CDR2 sequences are MNHEY and SVGAGI. The CDR3 runs 16 residues. V lost 2 bases, J lost 0 bases, and 11 bases lay in between. The CDR3 is CASSYRTVASYNEQFF. The CDR3 bases are TGTGCCAGCAGTTACAGGACAGTGGCCTCCTACAATGAGCAGTTCTTC.

The V and J genes are TRBV10-3 and TRBJ2-1; 8 bases agree with TRBD2. The V gene's germline CDR1 is ENHRY and CDR2 SYGVKD. The CDR3 contains 15 residues. With V trimmed by 11 bases and J by 1 base, 10 bases remained unmatched. CDR3 sequence reads: CAPHGPGGSYNEQFF. CDR3 coding DNA: TGTGCCCCGCACGGCCCGGGAGGGTCCTACAATGAGCAGTTCTTC.

The chain links TRBV10-1 to TRBJ2-5; TRBD2 agrees at 9 bases. The CDR3 is made up of 13 amino acids. Trimming at V came to 3 bases and at J to 5 bases, leaving 1 base not matched to a gene. Germline CDR1 is WNHNN and CDR2 is SYGVQD (reference sequence). The CDR3 DNA is TGCGCCAGCAGTGATGGACTAGCGGAGACCCAGTACTTC. Residues: CASSDGLAETQYF.

Only a few counts were recorded for this clone. V gene TRBV7-9 combines with J gene TRBJ2-7; D remains ambiguous. The germline CDR1 and CDR2 sequences are SEHNR and FQNEAQ (reference sequence). This CDR3 contains 14 residues. V was shortened by 0 bases and J by 1 base, with 7 bases between the two germline ends. CDR3 protein: CASSLAPRSYEQYF. In DNA, the CDR3 is TGTGCCAGCAGCTTAGCTCCGCGTTCCTACGAGCAGTACTTC.

The chain links TRBV5-1 to TRBJ2-7; TRBD2 matches at 12 bases. The CDR3 extends over 17 amino acids. The trim removed 5 bases at V and 3 bases at J, leaving 12 bases unmatched. CDR1 and CDR2 (germline): SGHRS, YFSETQ. CDR3 in DNA: TGCGCCAGCAGTGTGAGGACTAGCGGGGCATGGGGCTACGAGCAGTACTTC. Protein product: CASSVRTSGAWGYEQYF.

J is TRBJ1-1 and V is TRBV28; 9 nucleotides match TRBD1. V was clipped by 5 bases and J by 7 bases; unmatched bases: 8. Germline CDR1 reads MDHEN; CDR2 reads SYDVKM. The CDR3 length is 14 residues. CDR3 bases: TGTGCCAGCAGTCACGGACAGGGGCCGAATGAAGCTTTCTTT. It yields the protein CASSHGQGPNEAFF. The entire variable domain, with the rest obtained from reference TRBV28 and TRBJ1-1, is as follows: DVKVTQSSRYLVKRTGEKVFLECVQDMDHENMFWYRQDPGLGLRLIYFSYDVKMKEKGDIPEGYSVSREKKERFSLILESASTNQTSMYLCASSHGQGPNEAFFGQGTRLTVV.

This chain uses TRBV19 with TRBJ2-5; a weak D match, TRBD2 (5 bases). Trimming took 2 bases from V and 1 from J, leaving 14 bases between them. The CDR3 totals 16 residues. Germline V gives CDR1 LNHDA, CDR2 SQIVND (reference sequence). The CDR3 DNA follows: TGTGCCAGTAGTATAAAGTGGGGAGACTTCCAAGAGACCCAGTACTTC. Translation gives CASSIKWGDFQETQYF. Full variable domain (missing parts from reference TRBV19 and TRBJ2-5): DGGITQSPKYLFRKEGQNVTLSCEQNLNHDAMYWYRQDPGQGLRLIYYSQIVNDFQKGDIAEGYSVSREKKESFPLTVTSAQKNPTAFYLCASSIKWGDFQETQYFGPGTRLLVL.

The V gene is TRBV6-5, the J gene TRBJ2-2, with a tentative D call TRBD2 (7 bases). V lost 7 bases, J lost 6 bases, and 18 bases lay in between. The CDR3 length is 15 residues. Germline V gene lookup returns CDR1 MNHEY and CDR2 SVGAGI. CDR3 nucleotides: TGTGCCAGCAATCCCAGGGGAGGGCTGTCCGGGGAGCTGTTTTTT. Its translation is CASNPRGGLSGELFF.

This clone showed up just once. The chain joins TRBV30 to TRBJ1-4, with a possible D match to TRBD1 (6 bases). The CDR3 is made up of 13 amino acids. Germline loops: CDR1 GTSNPN, CDR2 SVGIG (reference sequence). Trimming left V 5 bases short and J 12 bases short, with 19 bases between. The DNA for the CDR3 is TGTGCCTGGCAGAAGGACAGAAGTTATGAACTGTTTTTT. Its protein product is CAWQKDRSYELFF.

The chain carries TRBV28 and TRBJ1-2; no clear D gene. Germline V gives CDR1 MDHEN, CDR2 SYDVKM. This CDR3 has 13 residues. V was pared by 5 bases and J by 10 bases, with 17 bases between. In DNA form, the CDR3 reads TGTGCCAGCAGTGAGGGAATTAGCTTGGACTACACCTTC. Amino acid sequence: CASSEGISLDYTF.

Details on this clone: One junction end does not reproduce the germline sequence, and a read error may be involved. The chain couples TRBV29-1 to TRBJ2-1; D might be TRBD2 (5 bases). Germline assignment: CDR1 SQVTM and CDR2 ANQGSEA. This CDR3 has 12 amino acids. The CDR3 nucleotides are TGCAGCGTGAAGCGGTCCTACGATGAGCAGTTCTTC. Its translation: CSVKRSYDEQFF.

The V gene is TRBV7-8, the J gene TRBJ2-7, with 7 bases that match TRBD2. This CDR3 region has 14 residues. The germline CDR1 and CDR2 sequences are SGHVS and FQNEAQ. Losses at the gene ends were 6 bases for V and 7 bases for J; bases not matched to a gene: 12. CDR3 nucleotide sequence: TGTGCCAGCAGTCAATGGGGGGGAGGTGGAGAGCAGTACTTC. Encoded protein: CASSQWGGGGEQYF. Full variable domain (missing parts from reference TRBV7-8 and TRBJ2-7): GAGVSQSPRYKVAKRGQDVALRCDPISGHVSLFWYQQALGQGPEFLTYFQNEAQLDKSGLPSDRFFAERPEGSVSTLKIQRTQQEDSAVYLCASSQWGGGGEQYFGPGTRLTVT.

The chain joins TRBV5-4 to TRBJ1-1, with D unresolved. Germline V CDR1 and CDR2: SGHNT, YYREEE (reference sequence). V lost 4 bases and J lost 0, with 16 bases in between. CDR3 length: 16 amino acids. CDR3 nucleotides: TGTGCCAGCAGCGCGCATGGCGGCATCATGAACACTGAAGCTTTCTTT. Its protein product is CASSAHGGIMNTEAFF.

The V and J genes are TRBV5-1 and TRBJ2-1; no clear D gene. V was trimmed by 1 base and J by 1 base, leaving 9 bases between them. This CDR3 has 15 amino acids. Germline assignment: CDR1 SGHRS and CDR2 YFSETQ. The CDR3 here is CASSLSTPSYNEQFF. The CDR3 DNA follows: TGCGCCAGCAGCTTGAGTACACCTTCCTACAATGAGCAGTTCTTC. Drawing the rest from reference TRBV5-1 and TRBJ2-1, the complete variable domain is KAGVTQTPRYLIKTRGQQVTLSCSPISGHRSVSWYQQTPGQGLQFLFEYFSETQRNKGNFPGRFSGRQFSNSRSEMNVSTLELGDSALYLCASSLSTPSYNEQFFGPGTRLTVL.

Only one count was recorded for this clone. J is TRBJ2-7 and V is TRBV11-2; D gene ambiguous. The CDR3 sequence is 15 residues long. The V end lost 1 base, the J end lost 4 bases, and 14 bases lay between the germline ends. Germline lookup yields CDR1 SGHAT and CDR2 FQNNGV. Written as DNA, the CDR3 is TGTGCCAGCAGCTTAGGAGCCCCCAATCGTTACGAGCAGTACTTC. It is translated as CASSLGAPNRYEQYF.

The table lists this clone with a count of one. This sequence joins TRBV7-6 and TRBJ2-7; 8 positions match TRBD1. The CDR3 extends over 13 amino acids. Germline V gives CDR1 SGHVS, CDR2 FNYEAQ. After removal of 4 bases from V and 4 bases from J, the junction contained 3 bases not matched to a gene. CDR3 sequence reads: CASSWGQEYEQYF. The CDR3 DNA reads as TGTGCCAGCAGCTGGGGACAGGAATACGAGCAGTACTTC. Filled out from reference TRBV7-6 and TRBJ2-7, the complete variable domain reads GAGVSQSPRYKVTKRGQDVALRCDPISGHVSLYWYRQALGQGPEFLTYFNYEAQQDKSGLPNDRFSAERPEGSISTLTIQRTEQRDSAMYRCASSWGQEYEQYFGPGTRLTVT.

The J gene is TRBJ2-1, the V gene TRBV4-3; 7 bases match TRBD2. The CDR3 length is 15 residues. V shed 1 base and J 3 bases; nucleotides not matched to a gene: 3. The germline CDR1 and CDR2 sequences are LGHNA and YSLEER. This CDR3 reads CASSQGLASYNEQFF. In nucleotides, the CDR3 is TGCGCCAGCAGCCAAGGACTAGCAAGCTACAATGAGCAGTTCTTC.

This clone was observed once. The same CDR3 arises from other DNA sequences in this sample as well. The rearrangement links TRBV7-9 to TRBJ2-7; 9 bases fit TRBD1. The CDR3 totals 15 residues. Germline CDR1 SEHNR, CDR2 FQNEAQ (reference sequence). V shed 4 bases, J shed 0 bases, and the junction held 4 bases outside the gene matches. CDR3 nucleotides: TGTGCCAGCAGCTCACCGGGACAGGGCTCCTACGAGCAGTACTTC. Translated, it gives CASSSPGQGSYEQYF. Supplemented by reference TRBV7-9 and TRBJ2-7, the full variable domain reads DTGVSQNPRHKITKRGQNVTFRCDPISEHNRLYWYRQTLGQGPEFLTYFQNEAQLEKSRLLSDRFSAERPKGSFSTLEIQRTEQGDSAMYLCASSSPGQGSYEQYFGPGTRLTVT.

The V call is TRBV3-1 (or the pseudogene TRBV3-2), the J call TRBJ2-5; the D is unclear. From germline, CDR1 is LGHDT and CDR2 YNNKEL (reference sequence). This CDR3 has 15 amino acids. The V gene lost 2 bases and the J gene lost 4 bases, with 14 bases spanning the gap. The CDR3 loop reads CASSQPSTSGETQYF. CDR3 sequence (DNA): TGTGCCAGCAGCCAACCCTCCACAAGTGGAGAGACCCAGTACTTC.

The chain uses TRBV5-1 and TRBJ2-7; D is undetermined. The CDR3 contains 14 residues. Germline V gene data show CDR1 as SGHRS and CDR2 as YFSETQ. Trimming stripped 4 bases from V and 5 bases from J, with 16 bases between. The CDR3 is CASSAGSELDEQYF. CDR3 DNA sequence: TGCGCCAGCAGCGCCGGGTCGGAGCTCGACGAGCAGTACTTC.

J is TRBJ2-7 and V is TRBV27; 14 positions match TRBD2. The CDR3 is 16 amino acids. The V segment lost 5 bases and the J segment 5 bases; nucleotides outside the gene matches: 8. Germline V gene data show CDR1 as MNHEY and CDR2 as SMNVEV (reference sequence). The CDR3 DNA reads TGTGCCAGCAGTAGACTAGCGGGAGGGCCCGAGGACGAGCAGTACTTC. Amino acids: CASSRLAGGPEDEQYF.